This is a list of T cell receptor beta chains from one sample in a study of blood T cell repertoires in COVID-19. Sequenced by immunoSEQ multiplex PCR; TCRdb stores in-frame clones only, minus some. Altogether around 140,000 clones are present, nearly 90% being singletons, with the ten largest covering less than 2%. Sequenced: peripheral blood. The receptors originated from a man in his 70s with acute or convalescent COVID-19. Each CDR3 is given with its conserved first and last residue. Each record gives: V gene, clone size, J gene, D gene, CDR3 DNA, CDR3 protein. A D gene is named only where the DNA matches it firmly. Size is stated for part of the rows, as once, few or many counts, or as a class when the clone is expanded.

v_gene: TRBV11-2; abundance: .; j_gene: TRBJ1-1; d_gene: .; CDR3nt: TGTGCCAGCAGCTCGGGGGGGGCTGGGACTGAAGCTTTCTTT; CDR3aa: CASSSGGAGTEAFF
v_gene: TRBV4-1; abundance: .; j_gene: TRBJ2-3; d_gene: TRBD1; CDR3nt: TGCGCCAGCAGCCAAGCAGGACAGGGGGGTTTTACAGATACGCAGTATTTT; CDR3aa: CASSQAGQGGFTDTQYF
v_gene: TRBV21-1; abundance: .; j_gene: TRBJ2-3; d_gene: .; CDR3nt: TGTGCCAGCAGCAAAGGGTGGGCGCGGGAGGGTAAGGATACGCAGTATTTT; CDR3aa: CASSKGWAREGKDTQYF
v_gene: TRBV6-5; abundance: .; j_gene: TRBJ1-1; d_gene: .; CDR3nt: TGTGCCAGCAGTTCAGGGCAGGGTCGCCACACTGAAGCTTTCTTT; CDR3aa: CASSSGQGRHTEAFF
v_gene: TRBV6-5; abundance: .; j_gene: TRBJ2-7; d_gene: .; CDR3nt: TGTGCCAGCAGTTACGGGCGGGGAGACTACGAGCAGTACTTC; CDR3aa: CASSYGRGDYEQYF
v_gene: TRBV6-1; abundance: .; j_gene: TRBJ1-5; d_gene: TRBD1; CDR3nt: TGTGCCAGCAGTGAACGACGACAGGGGGATCGGCCCCAGCATTTT; CDR3aa: CASSERRQGDRPQHF
v_gene: TRBV28; abundance: .; j_gene: TRBJ2-1; d_gene: TRBD2; CDR3nt: TGTGCCAGCACCTTATCACTGGGACTAGCGGGACGGAGCTCCTACAATGAGCAGTTCTTC; CDR3aa: CASTLSLGLAGRSSYNEQFF
v_gene: TRBV19; abundance: .; j_gene: TRBJ2-2; d_gene: .; CDR3nt: TGTGCCAGTAGTTGGGGGCGTGTGGACACCGGGGAGCTGTTTTTT; CDR3aa: CASSWGRVDTGELFF
v_gene: TRBV2; abundance: .; j_gene: TRBJ2-7; d_gene: .; CDR3nt: TGTGCCAGCAGCGACTTTTACGAGCAGTACTTC; CDR3aa: CASSDFYEQYF
v_gene: TRBV7-6; abundance: .; j_gene: TRBJ2-2; d_gene: TRBD2; CDR3nt: TGTGCCAGCAGCTTAGGGTTCAATAGCGGGAGGAGTCCAACCGGGGAGCTGTTTTTT; CDR3aa: CASSLGFNSGRSPTGELFF
v_gene: TRBV7-2; abundance: .; j_gene: TRBJ1-6; d_gene: TRBD1; CDR3nt: TGTGCCAGCAGCTTAGCGGGGACAGGGTCCTCACCCCTCCACTTT; CDR3aa: CASSLAGTGSSPLHF
v_gene: TRBV29-1; abundance: .; j_gene: TRBJ2-7; d_gene: TRBD1; CDR3nt: TGCAGCGTTTGGGACAGGGGGAGCGAGCAGTACTTC; CDR3aa: CSVWDRGSEQYF
v_gene: TRBV9; abundance: .; j_gene: TRBJ1-4; d_gene: TRBD1; CDR3nt: TGTGCCAGCAGCCCACGGACAGGGGAGGAAAAACTGTTTTTT; CDR3aa: CASSPRTGEEKLFF
v_gene: TRBV7-3; abundance: once; j_gene: TRBJ1-4; d_gene: .; CDR3nt: TGTGCCAGCAGTTCCTCGGGCCGGGGGAATAATGAAAAACTGTTTTTT; CDR3aa: CASSSSGRGNNEKLFF
v_gene: TRBV28; abundance: .; j_gene: TRBJ1-6; d_gene: .; CDR3nt: TGTGCCAGCAGTTTGGGGAGCTATAATTCACCCCTCCACTTT; CDR3aa: CASSLGSYNSPLHF
v_gene: TRBV19; abundance: .; j_gene: TRBJ1-6; d_gene: TRBD1; CDR3nt: TGTGCCAGTAGCAAAGGGACAGGACGCTCCTATAATTCACCCCTCCACTTT; CDR3aa: CASSKGTGRSYNSPLHF
v_gene: TRBV11-1; abundance: .; j_gene: TRBJ2-5; d_gene: .; CDR3nt: TGTGCCAGCAGCTTAGTTCGGGGAACAGAGACCCAGTACTTC; CDR3aa: CASSLVRGTETQYF
v_gene: TRBV29-1; abundance: .; j_gene: TRBJ2-5; d_gene: .; CDR3nt: TGCAGCGTTGAAGGAACCAGGGGTCACCAAGAGACCCAGTACTTC; CDR3aa: CSVEGTRGHQETQYF
v_gene: TRBV7-9; abundance: .; j_gene: TRBJ1-2; d_gene: .; CDR3nt: TGTGCCAGCAGCTTAATGGAGGAAGTCTATGGCTACACCTTC; CDR3aa: CASSLMEEVYGYTF
v_gene: TRBV6-5; abundance: few; j_gene: TRBJ1-4; d_gene: .; CDR3nt: TGTGCCAGCAGTTCACAGGCAACTAATGAAAAACTGTTTTTT; CDR3aa: CASSSQATNEKLFF
v_gene: TRBV28; abundance: once; j_gene: TRBJ1-5; d_gene: .; CDR3nt: TGTGCCAGCAGTTCCCCACAGCCCCAGCATTTT; CDR3aa: CASSSPQPQHF
v_gene: TRBV9; abundance: .; j_gene: TRBJ2-5; d_gene: .; CDR3nt: TGTGCCAGCAGCGCCCGACGGGGGTACCAAGAGACCCAGTACTTC; CDR3aa: CASSARRGYQETQYF
v_gene: TRBV11-2; abundance: .; j_gene: TRBJ1-6; d_gene: .; CDR3nt: TGTGCCAGCAGCTTACTTAGCGTCGGCAATTCACCCCTCCACTTT; CDR3aa: CASSLLSVGNSPLHF
v_gene: TRBV7-8; abundance: .; j_gene: TRBJ1-1; d_gene: .; CDR3nt: TGTGCCAGCAGCTTTTTAAAGGGGGAGGGGAACACTGAAGCTTTCTTT; CDR3aa: CASSFLKGEGNTEAFF
v_gene: TRBV7-9; abundance: .; j_gene: TRBJ1-2; d_gene: TRBD1; CDR3nt: TGTGCCAGCAGTTCCGACAGGGACTATGGCTACACCTTC; CDR3aa: CASSSDRDYGYTF
v_gene: TRBV19; abundance: .; j_gene: TRBJ1-4; d_gene: .; CDR3nt: TGTGCCAGTAGTCCCTCGACACATTCAAATGAAAAACTGTTTTTT; CDR3aa: CASSPSTHSNEKLFF
v_gene: TRBV6-2/TRBV6-3; abundance: .; j_gene: TRBJ1-5; d_gene: .; CDR3nt: TGTGCCAGCAGTTACTCTTTACGGAGCAATCAGCCCCAGCATTTT; CDR3aa: CASSYSLRSNQPQHF
v_gene: TRBV3-1/TRBV3-2; abundance: .; j_gene: TRBJ1-1; d_gene: .; CDR3nt: TGTGCCAGCAGCCTTCAGGGAGGGGCTGAAGCTTTCTTT; CDR3aa: CASSLQGGAEAFF